The 22 T cell receptor beta chains listed next were all sequenced from one sample in a study of shared clonotypes between healthy human individuals. Assay: immunoSEQ multiplex PCR; the TCRdb copy retains only in-frame clones and omits some. The sample shows roughly 200,000 clones, 66% of them seen only once. Sequencing used memory CD4+ T cells sorted from blood. Subset: CD45RA-negative fraction. These TCRs come from a man between 25 and 39 years old in good health.

This clone was seen only a few times. This chain uses TRBV6-1 with TRBJ1-1; D may be TRBD1 (5 bases). The germline V gene encodes CDR1 MNHNS and CDR2 SASEGT. V was clipped by 2 bases and J by 3 bases, with 16 bases between them. This CDR3 comprises 16 residues. The CDR3 loop is CASSERRRGRYTEAFF. The CDR3 DNA sequence: TGTGCCAGCAGTGAAAGGAGGCGGGGCAGATACACTGAAGCTTTCTTT.

This chain connects TRBV19 to TRBJ1-5; the D is unclear. The germline V gene has CDR1 LNHDA and CDR2 SQIVND (reference sequence). V was trimmed by 4 bases and J by 4 bases, leaving 11 bases between them. This CDR3 is built from 14 residues. CDR3: CASSTVAGNQPQHF. CDR3 DNA: TGTGCCAGTAGTACGGTAGCGGGGAATCAGCCCCAGCATTTT.

CDR3 in amino acids: CASSPGTSGRTYKQYF. The CDR3 DNA is TGTGCCAGCTCACCGGGGACTAGCGGGAGGACCTATAAGCAGTACTTC. The rearrangement uses TRBV18 and TRBJ2-7; 15 bases are a match to TRBD2. This CDR3 has 16 residues. The V segment lost 3 bases and the J segment 8 bases; nucleotides outside the gene matches: 8. Germline values: CDR1 KGHSH, CDR2 LQKENI.

The gene calls are TRBV27 and TRBJ2-7, with TRBD1 matching 9 bases. The germline V gene has CDR1 MNHEY and CDR2 SMNVEV (reference sequence). With 7 bases clipped from V and 9 bases from J, the junction kept 7 bases outside the gene matches. The CDR3 totals 12 residues. This CDR3 is CASMVTGGAQYF. The CDR3 DNA is TGTGCCAGCATGGTAACAGGGGGCGCGCAGTACTTC.

The gene calls are TRBV6-1 and TRBJ2-7, with 12 positions matching TRBD2. V shed 6 bases, J shed 2 bases, and the junction held 5 bases outside the gene matches. Germline-derived CDR1 and CDR2 are MNHNS and SASEGT. This CDR3 contains 15 residues. CDR3 nucleotides: TGTGCCAGCAGGCTTACTAGCGGGGGGACCTACGAGCAGTACTTC. The encoded protein is CASRLTSGGTYEQYF.

This clone was seen a few times. V gene TRBV6-5 combines with J gene TRBJ1-1, with D perhaps matching TRBD1 (6 bases). Looked up from germline, CDR1 is MNHEY and CDR2 is SVGAGI. V lost 5 bases and J lost 8, with 18 bases in between. This CDR3 has 14 residues. CDR3 sequence (DNA): TGTGCCAGCAGTCTGTGGGACAAACAAACAGAAGCTTTCTTT. Its translation: CASSLWDKQTEAFF.

The CDR3 bases are TGTGCCAGCAGCTTGGAATCTGAGTTTGGGACCCAGTACTTC. Translated, it gives CASSLESEFGTQYF. The chain is built from TRBV5-4 and TRBJ2-5; D gene uncertain. V gave up 0 bases and J gave up 7 bases, with 13 bases separating them. Per germline, CDR1 SGHNT and CDR2 YYREEE (reference sequence). There are 14 residues in the CDR3.

This clone was counted once. The rearrangement uses TRBV29-1 and TRBJ2-1; D gene unclear. Per the germline V gene, CDR1 is SQVTM and CDR2 is ANQGSEA. V was trimmed by 0 bases and J by 0 bases, leaving 15 bases between them. The CDR3 is 17 residues long. The CDR3 nucleotides are TGCAGCGTTGAAGATCCACTCTTGAGTAGCTCCTACAATGAGCAGTTCTTC. Translated, it gives CSVEDPLLSSSYNEQFF.

The chain uses TRBV7-9 and TRBJ2-3, with 7 positions matching TRBD2. V shed 5 bases, J shed 2 bases, and the junction held 4 bases outside the gene matches. This CDR3 spans 14 amino acids. Germline V gene sequence: CDR1 SEHNR, CDR2 FQNEAQ (reference sequence). This chain's CDR3 is CASSRGLDTDTQYF. In nucleotides, the CDR3 is TGTGCCAGCAGCCGAGGACTAGACACAGATACGCAGTATTTT.

The V gene is TRBV28, the J gene TRBJ2-6, with D possibly matching TRBD1 (5 bases). Germline V CDR1 and CDR2: MDHEN, SYDVKM. The CDR3 totals 16 residues. V gave up 8 bases and J gave up 2 bases, with 16 bases separating them. CDR3 protein: CASCPPGWAGANVLTF. CDR3 coding DNA: TGTGCCAGCTGCCCCCCAGGGTGGGCTGGGGCCAACGTCCTGACTTTC.

The rearrangement joins TRBV28 to TRBJ2-1; D possibly matches TRBD1 or TRBD2 (5 bases each). The V gene lost 6 bases and the J gene lost 0 bases, with 12 bases spanning the gap. Per germline, CDR1 MDHEN and CDR2 SYDVKM. The CDR3 covers 15 residues. As DNA, the CDR3 is TGTGCCAGCAGACGGGACCCCAGCTCCTACAATGAGCAGTTCTTC. Its translation is CASRRDPSSYNEQFF.

V gene TRBV7-9 combines with J gene TRBJ2-1; D is possibly TRBD1 (6 bases). V was shortened by 0 bases and J by 8 bases, with 23 bases between the two germline ends. Germline V gene data show CDR1 as SEHNR and CDR2 as FQNEAQ (reference sequence). This CDR3 contains 18 residues. CDR3 bases: TGTGCCAGCAGCTTAGCCACAGGGTGGCAGGGGAGAATCGATGAGCAGTTCTTC. It yields the protein CASSLATGWQGRIDEQFF.

There are many counts of this clone. V usage is TRBV29-1 and J usage is TRBJ2-3; the match to TRBD1 covers 11 bases. The CDR3 contains 14 residues. J gave up 3 bases and V 7 bases, and 6 bases lay outside the gene matches. Germline-derived CDR1 and CDR2 are SQVTM and ANQGSEA. This CDR3 reads CSAGQGALTDTQYF. CDR3 nucleotides: TGCAGCGCTGGACAGGGGGCGCTGACAGATACGCAGTATTTT.

The chain has TRBV7-9 and TRBJ1-1; 10 nucleotides align to TRBD1. Germline values: CDR1 SEHNR, CDR2 FQNEAQ (reference sequence). V shed 4 bases and J 1 base; nucleotides not matched to a gene: 0. The CDR3 runs 14 residues. The CDR3 DNA reads as TGTGCCAGCAGCTGGACAGGGGGGAACACTGAAGCTTTCTTT. This codes for CASSWTGGNTEAFF.

The J gene is TRBJ2-5, the V gene TRBV6-1, with no clear D. V was pared by 4 bases and J by 5 bases, with 5 bases between. CDR3 length equals 11 residues. Germline values: CDR1 MNHNS, CDR2 SASEGT. The DNA for the CDR3 is TGTGCCAGCAGTGGTAGTGAGACCCAGTACTTC. Protein product: CASSGSETQYF.

The rearrangement joins TRBV7-2 to TRBJ2-7; TRBD2 is a possible D gene (6 bases). V lost 1 base and J 2 bases, leaving 15 bases between the germline ends. This CDR3 spans 16 amino acids. Germline V gene data show CDR1 as SGHTA and CDR2 as FQGNSA. For the CDR3, the DNA is TGTGCCAGCAGCTTAGGTCGGCGGGCTAGCGCCTACGAGCAGTACTTC. Amino acids: CASSLGRRASAYEQYF. Together with reference TRBV7-2 and TRBJ2-7, the CDR3 gives the full variable domain: GAGVSQSPSNKVTEKGKDVELRCDPISGHTALYWYRQSLGQGLEFLIYFQGNSAPDKSGLPSDRFSAERTGGSVSTLTIQRTQQEDSAVYLCASSLGRRASAYEQYFGPGTRLTVT.

This chain uses TRBV5-1 with TRBJ2-3; no firm D call. Trimming pared 4 bases from V and 3 bases from J, leaving 12 bases between. Germline V lookup: CDR1 SGHRS, CDR2 YFSETQ. This CDR3 contains 14 residues. For the CDR3, the DNA is TGCGCCAGCAGCCTCGCACAGAAGACAGATACGCAGTATTTT. Translation gives CASSLAQKTDTQYF. The full variable domain, in which reference TRBV5-1 and TRBJ2-3 provide the parts outside the CDR3, is KAGVTQTPRYLIKTRGQQVTLSCSPISGHRSVSWYQQTPGQGLQFLFEYFSETQRNKGNFPGRFSGRQFSNSRSEMNVSTLELGDSALYLCASSLAQKTDTQYFGPGTRLTVL.

Notes on this clone: Within the sample, other DNA sequences also encode this same CDR3. V is TRBV15 and J is TRBJ2-5, with 11 bases matching TRBD2. Germline CDR1 is LNHNV and CDR2 is YYDKDF (reference sequence). With 1 base clipped from V and 1 base from J, the junction kept 2 bases outside the gene matches. This CDR3 region has 16 residues. The CDR3 DNA sequence: TGTGCCACCAGCAGAGCCGGGACTAGCGGCCAAGAGACCCAGTACTTC. This sequence encodes CATSRAGTSGQETQYF.

The chain recombines TRBV11-3 with TRBJ1-1; D ambiguous. The V end lost 1 base, the J end lost 4 bases, and 10 bases lay between the germline ends. CDR1 is SGHNT, CDR2 YENEEA, per germline. CDR3 length equals 14 residues. The CDR3 loop is CASSLGGKSTEAFF. The DNA for the CDR3 is TGTGCCAGCAGCTTAGGAGGGAAATCCACTGAAGCTTTCTTT.

The chain carries TRBV2 and TRBJ1-4, with D tentatively TRBD1 (5 bases). V lost 2 bases, J lost 10 bases, and 11 bases lay in between. The germline CDR1 and CDR2 sequences are SNHLY and FYNNEI. The CDR3 sequence is 13 residues long. The CDR3 reads CASSELWDVKLFF. As DNA, the CDR3 is TGTGCCAGCAGTGAACTATGGGACGTAAAACTGTTTTTT.

V usage is TRBV28 and J usage is TRBJ1-2; D uncertain. The germline V and J ends were trimmed by 8 bases and 0 bases, with 4 bases remaining between them. The CDR3 is 11 residues long. Germline V gives CDR1 MDHEN, CDR2 SYDVKM. DNA for the CDR3: TGTGCCAGCGGGGCTAACTATGGCTACACCTTC. It codes for CASGANYGYTF.

The rearrangement uses TRBV10-1 and TRBJ2-7, with 7 nucleotides matching TRBD2. The CDR3 totals 13 residues. With 2 bases clipped from V and 6 bases from J, the junction kept 4 bases outside the gene matches. CDR1 is WNHNN, CDR2 SYGVQD, per germline (reference sequence). This CDR3 is CASSEGGRFEQYF. The CDR3 DNA sequence: TGCGCCAGCAGTGAGGGCGGGAGATTCGAGCAGTACTTC.